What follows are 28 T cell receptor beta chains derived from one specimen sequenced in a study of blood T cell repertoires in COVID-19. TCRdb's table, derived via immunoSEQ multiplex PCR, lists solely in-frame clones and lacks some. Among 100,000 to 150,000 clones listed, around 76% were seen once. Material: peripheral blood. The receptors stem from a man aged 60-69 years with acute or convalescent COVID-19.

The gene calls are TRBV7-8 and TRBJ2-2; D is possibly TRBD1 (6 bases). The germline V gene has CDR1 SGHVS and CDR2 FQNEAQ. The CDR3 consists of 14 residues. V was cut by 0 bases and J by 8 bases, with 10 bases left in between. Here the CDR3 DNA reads TGTGCCAGCAGCTTAGCACACAGGGAAGGGGAGCTGTTTTTT. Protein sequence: CASSLAHREGELFF.

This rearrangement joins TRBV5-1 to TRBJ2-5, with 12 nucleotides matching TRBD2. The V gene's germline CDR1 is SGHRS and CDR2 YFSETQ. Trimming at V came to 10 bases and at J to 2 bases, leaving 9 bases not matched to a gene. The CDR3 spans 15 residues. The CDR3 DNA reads TGCGCCGCAAAACTAGCGGGGGGCACGCAAGAGACCCAGTACTTC. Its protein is CAAKLAGGTQETQYF. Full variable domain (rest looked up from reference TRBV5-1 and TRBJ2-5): KAGVTQTPRYLIKTRGQQVTLSCSPISGHRSVSWYQQTPGQGLQFLFEYFSETQRNKGNFPGRFSGRQFSNSRSEMNVSTLELGDSALYLCAAKLAGGTQETQYFGPGTRLLVL.

CDR3 sequence reads: CASSLATDGYTF. CDR3 DNA sequence: TGTGCCAGCAGCTTAGCCACAGATGGCTACACCTTC. The chain links TRBV7-8 to TRBJ1-2; no clear D. This CDR3 contains 12 residues. V was pared by 0 bases and J by 6 bases, with 5 bases between. Germline V gene lookup returns CDR1 SGHVS and CDR2 FQNEAQ.

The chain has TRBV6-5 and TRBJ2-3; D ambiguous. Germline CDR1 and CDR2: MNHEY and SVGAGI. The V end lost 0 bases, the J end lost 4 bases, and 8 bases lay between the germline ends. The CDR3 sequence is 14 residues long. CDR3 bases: TGTGCCAGCAGTTACTCGCGGTCCGCAGATACGCAGTATTTT. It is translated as CASSYSRSADTQYF.

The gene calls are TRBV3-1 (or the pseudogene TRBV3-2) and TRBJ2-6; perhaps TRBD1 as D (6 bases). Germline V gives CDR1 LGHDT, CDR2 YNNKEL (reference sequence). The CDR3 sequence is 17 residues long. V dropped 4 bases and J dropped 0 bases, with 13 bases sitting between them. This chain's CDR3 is CASSRTVPNSGANVLTF. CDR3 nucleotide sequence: TGTGCCAGCAGCCGGACAGTCCCGAACTCTGGGGCCAACGTCCTGACTTTC.

The CDR3 sequence: CASSRQLGQPQHF. The CDR3 DNA sequence: TGTGCCAGCAGCCGTCAACTAGGGCAGCCCCAGCATTTT. The rearrangement uses TRBV11-2 and TRBJ1-5; D gene uncertain. The V gene's germline CDR1 is SGHAT and CDR2 FQNNGV. The CDR3 totals 13 residues. V lost 5 bases to trimming and J lost 7 bases, with 12 bases between them.

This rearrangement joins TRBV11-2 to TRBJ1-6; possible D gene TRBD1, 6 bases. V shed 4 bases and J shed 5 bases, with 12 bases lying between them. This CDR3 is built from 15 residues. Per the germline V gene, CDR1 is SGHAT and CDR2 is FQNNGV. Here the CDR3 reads CASSSYRANNSPLHF. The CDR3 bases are TGTGCCAGCAGCTCCTACAGGGCTAATAATTCACCCCTCCACTTT.

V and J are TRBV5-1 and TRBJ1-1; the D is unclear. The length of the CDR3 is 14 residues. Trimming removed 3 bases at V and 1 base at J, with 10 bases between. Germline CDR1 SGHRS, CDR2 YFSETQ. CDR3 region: CASSSRLENTEAFF. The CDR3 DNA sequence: TGCGCCAGCAGCTCTCGACTTGAGAACACTGAAGCTTTCTTT.

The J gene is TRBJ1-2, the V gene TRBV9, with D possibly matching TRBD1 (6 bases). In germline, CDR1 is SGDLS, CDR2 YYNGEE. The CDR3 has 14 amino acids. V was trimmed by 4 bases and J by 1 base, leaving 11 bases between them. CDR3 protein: CASSLTGNNYGYTF. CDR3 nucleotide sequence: TGTGCCAGCAGCCTTACAGGGAATAACTATGGCTACACCTTC. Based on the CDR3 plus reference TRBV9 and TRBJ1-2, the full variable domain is DSGVTQTPKHLITATGQRVTLRCSPRSGDLSVYWYQQSLDQGLQFLIQYYNGEERAKGNILERFSAQQFPDLHSELNLSSLELGDSALYFCASSLTGNNYGYTFGSGTRLTVV.

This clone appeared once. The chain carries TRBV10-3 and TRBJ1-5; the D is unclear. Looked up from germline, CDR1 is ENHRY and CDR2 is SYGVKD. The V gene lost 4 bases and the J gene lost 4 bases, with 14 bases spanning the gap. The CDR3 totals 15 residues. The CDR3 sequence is CAISVDGVGNQPQHF. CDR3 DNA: TGTGCCATCAGTGTGGACGGGGTCGGAAATCAGCCCCAGCATTTT.

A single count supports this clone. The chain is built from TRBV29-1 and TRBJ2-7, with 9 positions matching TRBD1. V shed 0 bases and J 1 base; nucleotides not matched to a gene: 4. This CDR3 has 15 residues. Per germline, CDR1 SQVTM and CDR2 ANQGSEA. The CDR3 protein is CSVEDGGTGSYEQYF. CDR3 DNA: TGCAGCGTTGAAGATGGAGGGACAGGGTCCTACGAGCAGTACTTC.

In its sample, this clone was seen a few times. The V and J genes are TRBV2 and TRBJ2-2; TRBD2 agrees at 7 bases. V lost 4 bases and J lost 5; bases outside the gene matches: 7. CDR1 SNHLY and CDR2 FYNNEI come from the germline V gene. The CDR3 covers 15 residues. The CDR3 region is CASSGRAGPTGELFF. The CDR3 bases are TGTGCCAGCAGTGGTCGAGCGGGACCTACCGGGGAGCTGTTTTTT. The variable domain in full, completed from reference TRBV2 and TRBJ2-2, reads EPEVTQTPSHQVTQMGQEVILRCVPISNHLYFYWYRQILGQKVEFLVSFYNNEISEKSEIFDDQFSVERPDGSNFTLKIRSTKLEDSAMYFCASSGRAGPTGELFFGEGSRLTVL.

The CDR3 nucleotides are TGTGCCAGCAGCCAAGATTTGGGGAGACGCACTGAAGCTTTCTTT. It yields the protein CASSQDLGRRTEAFF. The V and J genes are TRBV3-1 (or the pseudogene TRBV3-2) and TRBJ1-1; D not resolved. The CDR3 has 15 amino acids. The germline V gene encodes CDR1 LGHDT and CDR2 YNNKEL (reference sequence). V was trimmed by 0 bases and J by 4 bases, leaving 12 bases between them.

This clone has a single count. This chain's CDR3 is CASSQNPGPGTEAFF. The DNA for the CDR3 is TGTGCCAGCAGCCAAAATCCAGGGCCGGGCACTGAAGCTTTCTTT. This chain uses TRBV3-1 (or the pseudogene TRBV3-2) with TRBJ1-1; the D gene is possibly TRBD1 (5 bases). CDR1 and CDR2 (germline): LGHDT, YNNKEL (reference sequence). The CDR3 loop spans 15 amino acids. The V end lost 2 bases, the J end lost 4 bases, and 14 bases lay between the germline ends.

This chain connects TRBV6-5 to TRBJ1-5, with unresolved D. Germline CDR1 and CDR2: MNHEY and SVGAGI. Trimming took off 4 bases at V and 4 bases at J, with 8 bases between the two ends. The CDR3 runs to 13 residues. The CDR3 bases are TGTGCCAGCAGTTCAGAAATTAATCAGCCCCAGCATTTT. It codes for CASSSEINQPQHF.

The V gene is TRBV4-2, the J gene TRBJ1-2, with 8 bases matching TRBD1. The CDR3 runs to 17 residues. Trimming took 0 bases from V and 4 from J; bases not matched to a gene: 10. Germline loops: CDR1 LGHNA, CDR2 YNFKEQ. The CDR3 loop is CASSQEMLGTGSYGYTF. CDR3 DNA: TGTGCCAGCAGCCAAGAAATGCTAGGGACAGGAAGCTATGGCTACACCTTC.

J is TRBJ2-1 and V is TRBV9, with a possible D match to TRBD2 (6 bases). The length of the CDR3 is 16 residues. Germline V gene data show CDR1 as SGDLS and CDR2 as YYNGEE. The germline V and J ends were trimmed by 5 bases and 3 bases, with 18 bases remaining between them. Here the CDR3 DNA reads TGTGCCAGCAGTCAACCCCATTCGGGAGTCTACAATGAGCAGTTCTTC. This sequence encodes CASSQPHSGVYNEQFF.

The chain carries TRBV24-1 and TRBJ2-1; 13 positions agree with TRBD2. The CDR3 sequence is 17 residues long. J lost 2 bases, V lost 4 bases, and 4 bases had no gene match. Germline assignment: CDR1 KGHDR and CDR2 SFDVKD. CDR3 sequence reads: CATSDRGTSGTYNEQFF. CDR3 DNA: TGTGCCACCAGTGACAGAGGGACTAGCGGGACCTACAATGAGCAGTTCTTC.

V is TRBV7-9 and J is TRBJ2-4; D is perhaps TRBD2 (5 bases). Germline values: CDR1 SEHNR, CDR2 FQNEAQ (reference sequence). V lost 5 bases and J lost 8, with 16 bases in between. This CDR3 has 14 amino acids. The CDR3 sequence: CASSPEAGRYIQYF. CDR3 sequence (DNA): TGTGCCAGCAGCCCCGAGGCGGGCAGATACATTCAGTACTTC.

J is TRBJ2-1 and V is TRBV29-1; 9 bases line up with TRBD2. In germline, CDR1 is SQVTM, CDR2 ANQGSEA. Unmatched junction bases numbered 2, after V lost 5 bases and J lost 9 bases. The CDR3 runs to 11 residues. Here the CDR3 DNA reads TGCAGCGTTACTAGCGGGTCTGAGCAGTTCTTC. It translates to CSVTSGSEQFF.

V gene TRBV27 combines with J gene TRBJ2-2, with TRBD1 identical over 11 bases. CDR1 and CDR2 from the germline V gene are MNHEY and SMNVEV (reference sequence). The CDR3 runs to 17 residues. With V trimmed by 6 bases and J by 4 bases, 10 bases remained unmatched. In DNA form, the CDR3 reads TGTGCCAGCAGGCCTAATACCGGGACAGGGGGCACCGGGGAGCTGTTTTTT. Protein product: CASRPNTGTGGTGELFF.

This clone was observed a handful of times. As DNA, the CDR3 is TGTGCCAGCAGCTTAGGGCGTGGGGCCACTGAGCAGTTCTTC. Protein: CASSLGRGATEQFF. The chain employs TRBV11-3 and TRBJ2-1; TRBD1 might be the D (5 bases). Germline CDR1 reads SGHNT; CDR2 reads YENEEA. The CDR3 is 14 amino acids. Trimming took off 1 base at V and 9 bases at J, with 13 bases between the two ends.

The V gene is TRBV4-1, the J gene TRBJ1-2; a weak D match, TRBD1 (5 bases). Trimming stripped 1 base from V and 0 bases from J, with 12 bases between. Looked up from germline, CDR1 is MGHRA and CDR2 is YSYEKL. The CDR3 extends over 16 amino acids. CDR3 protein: CASSQGIRVSNYGYTF. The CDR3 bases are TGCGCCAGCAGCCAAGGCATCAGGGTCTCTAACTATGGCTACACCTTC.

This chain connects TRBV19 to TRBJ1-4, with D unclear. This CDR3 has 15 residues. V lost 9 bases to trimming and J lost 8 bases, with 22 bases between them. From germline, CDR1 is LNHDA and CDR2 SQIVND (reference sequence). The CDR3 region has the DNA TGTGCCAGGCAAGGGAGGAGGGTTAGAGGCGAAAAACTGTTTTTT. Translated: CARQGRRVRGEKLFF.

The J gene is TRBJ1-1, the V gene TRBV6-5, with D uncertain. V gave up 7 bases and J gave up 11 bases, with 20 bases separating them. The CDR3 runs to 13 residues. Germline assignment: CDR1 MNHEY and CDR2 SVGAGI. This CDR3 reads CASNFGIFGYAFF. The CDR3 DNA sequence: TGTGCCAGCAACTTTGGTATATTCGGGTACGCTTTCTTT.

The CDR3 nucleotides read TGTGCCACCAGCCCCGACCCGGGAGCGCGGCAGCCCCAGCATTTT. Translation: CATSPDPGARQPQHF. This sequence joins TRBV15 and TRBJ1-5; D is unclear. Trimming removed 5 bases at V and 7 bases at J, with 18 bases between. Germline V gene sequence: CDR1 LNHNV, CDR2 YYDKDF (reference sequence). The CDR3 runs 15 residues.

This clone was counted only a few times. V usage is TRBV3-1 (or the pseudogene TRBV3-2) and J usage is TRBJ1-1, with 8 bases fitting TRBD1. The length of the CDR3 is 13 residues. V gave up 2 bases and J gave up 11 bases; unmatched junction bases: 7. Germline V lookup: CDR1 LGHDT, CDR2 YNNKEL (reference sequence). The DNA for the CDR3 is TGTGCCAGCAGCCAAACACAGGGGGTGGACGCTTTCTTT. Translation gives CASSQTQGVDAFF.

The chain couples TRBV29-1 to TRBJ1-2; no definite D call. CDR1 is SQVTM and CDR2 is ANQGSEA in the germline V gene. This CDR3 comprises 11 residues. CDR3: CSATRNYGYTF. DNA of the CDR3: TGCAGTGCGACACGAAACTATGGCTACACCTTC.